The 30 T cell receptor beta chains below all came from one sample that was sequenced in a study of identical twins. TCRdb itself ran the 5' RACE reads through MiXCR, one entry per CDR3 protein. The sample lists about 690,000 distinct CDR3 sequences; roughly 20% were seen once. The same specimen was also included in a second study, on T cells expressing NK-cell markers.

Sequenced material: PBMCs. The receptors derive from a woman younger than 35 in good health.

At least ten counts were recorded for this clonotype. The chain is built from TRBV5-1 and TRBJ2-3; D may correspond to TRBD1 or TRBD2 (5 bases each). V lost 2 bases and J 1 base, leaving 14 bases between the germline ends. The CDR3 loop spans 16 amino acids. Germline CDR1 reads SGHRS; CDR2 reads YFSETQ. Here the CDR3 DNA reads TGCGCCAGCAGCTTCGCCGGGACCGATGGCACAGATACGCAGTATTTT. Translated: CASSFAGTDGTDTQYF.

This chain uses TRBV13 with TRBJ2-3; D possibly corresponds to TRBD2 (6 bases). V was trimmed by 7 bases and J by 2 bases, leaving 16 bases between them. There are 15 residues in the CDR3. Germline V gene sequence: CDR1 PRHDT, CDR2 FYEKMQ (reference sequence). The CDR3 region is CASTPERAPTDTQYF. Written as DNA, the CDR3 is TGTGCCAGCACCCCAGAGCGGGCACCCACAGATACGCAGTATTTT.

This clonotype showed up just a few times. This sequence joins TRBV7-2 and TRBJ2-4, with 12 bases that match TRBD2. This CDR3 is 15 amino acids long. J lost 6 bases, V lost 5 bases, and 5 bases had no gene match. Looked up from germline, CDR1 is SGHTA and CDR2 is FQGNSA. The CDR3: CASSPGGLAGNIQYF. The CDR3 DNA sequence: TGTGCCAGCAGCCCAGGGGGACTAGCGGGAAACATTCAGTACTTC.

V usage is TRBV7-9 and J usage is TRBJ2-1; possibly TRBD2 for D (7 bases). The V end lost 4 bases, the J end lost 2 bases, and 12 bases lay between the germline ends. Germline V lookup: CDR1 SEHNR, CDR2 FQNEAQ (reference sequence). The CDR3 length is 15 residues. The CDR3 coding sequence is TGTGCCAGCAGCTCCCGGGGGGCACCCTACAATGAGCAGTTCTTC. Encoded protein: CASSSRGAPYNEQFF.

This clonotype was detected only a few times. The chain has TRBV15 and TRBJ2-3; 10 bases fit TRBD2. Germline CDR1 is LNHNV and CDR2 is YYDKDF (reference sequence). Trimming removed 3 bases from V and 6 bases from J; junction bases left unmatched: 12. CDR3 size: 17 residues. The CDR3 region has the DNA TGTGCCACCAGCAGCGAAACTAGCGGGGCGCCGATGGATACGCAGTATTTT. It codes for CATSSETSGAPMDTQYF.

There are a few counts of this clonotype. The rearrangement uses TRBV12-3 or TRBV12-4 and TRBJ2-7; 9 nucleotides align to TRBD2. V shed 3 bases and J 2 bases; nucleotides not matched to a gene: 5. CDR3 size: 15 residues. CDR3 sequence (DNA): TGTGCCAGCAGTTTTGCTAGCGGGACAGCCTACGAGCAGTACTTC. This translates into CASSFASGTAYEQYF.

The sample holds many counts of this clonotype. The rearrangement uses TRBV5-5 and TRBJ1-1; no definite D call. The CDR3 is 14 amino acids. CDR1 and CDR2 from the germline V gene are SGHKS and YYEKEE (reference sequence). V was pared by 2 bases and J by 1 base, with 9 bases between. CDR3 amino acids: CASSLRRENTEAFF. CDR3 DNA sequence: TGTGCCAGCAGCTTACGCCGGGAGAACACTGAAGCTTTCTTT.

This clonotype showed up many times. The gene calls are TRBV11-1 and TRBJ2-1; no reliable D call. The length of the CDR3 is 13 residues. Germline values: CDR1 SGHAT, CDR2 FQDESV (reference sequence). V lost 0 bases to trimming and J lost 4 bases, with 4 bases between them. The CDR3 DNA sequence: TGTGCCAGCAGCTTAGCCTTTTACAATGAGCAGTTCTTC. Translated, it gives CASSLAFYNEQFF.

The chain carries TRBV5-1 and TRBJ2-7, with unresolved D. V was clipped by 2 bases and J by 4 bases, with 4 bases between them. From germline, CDR1 is SGHRS and CDR2 YFSETQ. The CDR3 loop spans 11 amino acids. The CDR3, as DNA: TGCGCCAGCAGCTTAATGTACGAGCAGTACTTC. It codes for CASSLMYEQYF. The whole variable domain, filled in from reference TRBV5-1 and TRBJ2-7, reads KAGVTQTPRYLIKTRGQQVTLSCSPISGHRSVSWYQQTPGQGLQFLFEYFSETQRNKGNFPGRFSGRQFSNSRSEMNVSTLELGDSALYLCASSLMYEQYFGPGTRLTVT.

Worth noting for this clonotype: A junction boundary mismatches the germline segment, possibly from a read error. The V and J genes are TRBV15 and TRBJ2-5; a weak D match, TRBD1 (5 bases). This CDR3 spans 14 amino acids. Germline assignment: CDR1 LNHNV and CDR2 YYDKDF (reference sequence). This CDR3 reads CVTSRAAGQETQYF. The CDR3 DNA follows: TGTGTCACCAGCAGAGCAGCAGGGCAAGAGACCCAGTACTTC.

This clonotype occurred a few times. The chain employs TRBV29-1 and TRBJ2-5; D not resolved. This CDR3 has 14 amino acids. CDR1 and CDR2 (germline): SQVTM, ANQGSEA. Between the trimmed V and J ends, which lost 3 bases and 4 bases, there was a span of 15 bases. DNA for the CDR3: TGCAGCGTTGAGTGGGTCCGCAGGACAGAGACCCAGTACTTC. As protein: CSVEWVRRTETQYF. Drawing the rest from reference TRBV29-1 and TRBJ2-5, the complete variable domain is SAVISQKPSRDICQRGTSLTIQCQVDSQVTMMFWYRQQPGQSLTLIATANQGSEATYESGFVIDKFPISRPNLTFSTLTVSNMSPEDSSIYLCSVEWVRRTETQYFGPGTRLLVL.

CDR3 in DNA: TGTGCCAGCAGCTCCCGATGGGCCGGGGAGCTGTTTTTT. The encoded protein is CASSSRWAGELFF. The rearrangement uses TRBV7-6 and TRBJ2-2, with D hard to call. V was cut by 4 bases and J by 6 bases, with 9 bases left in between. From germline, CDR1 is SGHVS and CDR2 FNYEAQ. This CDR3 is built from 13 residues.

The chain has TRBV5-1 and TRBJ2-3, with no clear D. V shed 7 bases and J shed 5 bases, with 20 bases lying between them. The CDR3 has 15 residues. The V gene's germline CDR1 is SGHRS and CDR2 YFSETQ. CDR3 sequence (DNA): TGCGCCAGCGGCGTCTCCTTCAATTCGGAAGATACGCAGTATTTT. Protein product: CASGVSFNSEDTQYF.

CDR3 coding DNA: TGCAGTGCTAGAGTGGCAGGGACTAGCCCAGAGACCCAGTACTTC. It encodes CSARVAGTSPETQYF. J is TRBJ2-5 and V is TRBV20-1; 9 nucleotides align to TRBD2. The junction had 7 bases not matched to a gene; V was cut back by 1 base and J by 4 bases. From germline, CDR1 is DFQATT and CDR2 SNEGSKA (reference sequence). The CDR3 loop spans 15 amino acids.

The chain couples TRBV20-1 to TRBJ1-1, with a weak D call TRBD1 (6 bases). The CDR3 length is 12 residues. Germline lookup yields CDR1 DFQATT and CDR2 SNEGSKA (reference sequence). With 1 base removed from V and 4 bases from J, the gap between germline ends came to 7 bases. The CDR3 region is CSARGGLTEAFF. The DNA for the CDR3 is TGCAGTGCTAGAGGGGGGCTCACTGAAGCTTTCTTT.

This clonotype was observed a single time. V gene TRBV7-9 combines with J gene TRBJ2-3; 9 bases align to TRBD2. V shed 2 bases and J 7 bases; nucleotides not matched to a gene: 10. The CDR3 has 16 residues. Germline V gives CDR1 SEHNR, CDR2 FQNEAQ (reference sequence). In nucleotides, the CDR3 is TGTGCCAGCAGCTTATGGTTAGCGGGAGAGCGTTATACGCAGTATTTT. This gives the protein CASSLWLAGERYTQYF.

The chain couples TRBV5-6 to TRBJ2-3, with D perhaps TRBD1 or TRBD2 (5 bases each). Trimming took 1 base from V and 4 from J, leaving 10 bases between them. From germline, CDR1 is SGHDT and CDR2 YYEEEE. This CDR3 has 14 amino acids. The CDR3 region is CASSLWQGADTQYF. CDR3 in DNA: TGTGCCAGCAGCTTGTGGCAGGGAGCAGATACGCAGTATTTT.

This clonotype came up many times. V gene TRBV6-5 combines with J gene TRBJ2-1; no firm D call. CDR1 and CDR2 from the germline V gene are MNHEY and SVGAGI. Between the trimmed V and J ends, which lost 1 base and 8 bases, there was a span of 9 bases. The CDR3 has 13 amino acids. The CDR3 reads CASSYFLADEQFF. DNA of the CDR3: TGTGCCAGCAGTTACTTTCTCGCAGATGAGCAGTTCTTC.

This clonotype has just a few counts. The V gene is TRBV29-1, the J gene TRBJ2-7; 8 bases map to TRBD2. From germline, CDR1 is SQVTM and CDR2 ANQGSEA. The CDR3 is 13 residues long. The V gene end was trimmed by 6 bases and the J gene end by 0 bases; junction bases not matched to a gene: 4. CDR3 coding DNA: TGCAGCGTCCGGCGGGGGGCCTCCTACGAGCAGTACTTC. It codes for CSVRRGASYEQYF.

This clonotype was seen a few times. The chain employs TRBV29-1 and TRBJ2-1; 12 positions agree with TRBD2. J gave up 4 bases and V 5 bases, and 9 bases lay outside the gene matches. The germline V gene encodes CDR1 SQVTM and CDR2 ANQGSEA. The CDR3 sequence is 16 residues long. CDR3 in DNA: TGCAGCGTTAGAACCGGACTAGCGGGGACTTACAATGAGCAGTTCTTC. Translating it yields CSVRTGLAGTYNEQFF.

This rearrangement joins TRBV20-1 to TRBJ2-1; 7 bases match TRBD2. Losses at the gene ends were 1 base for V and 4 bases for J; bases not matched to a gene: 4. Germline V gene lookup returns CDR1 DFQATT and CDR2 SNEGSKA (reference sequence). The CDR3 runs 14 residues. The CDR3 nucleotides are TGCAGTGCTAGAGCACAGCGGGGTTACAATGAGCAGTTCTTC. Protein product: CSARAQRGYNEQFF.

This clonotype was detected ten times or more. V usage is TRBV12-3 or TRBV12-4 and J usage is TRBJ2-7; D is unresolved. The CDR3 is 12 residues long. The V end was cut by 5 bases, the J end by 7 bases, with 12 bases between. DNA of the CDR3: TGTGCCAGCAGTAACATCGTTGGGGAGCAGTACTTC. Translating it yields CASSNIVGEQYF.

A few counts support this clonotype. V gene TRBV4-3 combines with J gene TRBJ2-5; 10 positions match TRBD2. Losses at the gene ends were 2 bases for V and 5 bases for J; bases not matched to a gene: 8. CDR1 LGHNA and CDR2 YSLEER come from the germline V gene. This CDR3 has 16 amino acids. CDR3 sequence (DNA): TGCGCCAGCAGCCAATTCCTAGCGGGAGTGTCGGAGACCCAGTACTTC. Residues: CASSQFLAGVSETQYF.

This chain links TRBV18 with TRBJ1-3; D possibly corresponds to TRBD1 (5 bases). The CDR3 consists of 16 residues. CDR1 KGHSH and CDR2 LQKENI come from the germline V gene. Trimming took off 2 bases at V and 0 bases at J, with 11 bases between the two ends. CDR3 DNA sequence: TGTGCCAGCTCACCATCAACGGACACCTCTGGAAACACCATATATTTT. Protein: CASSPSTDTSGNTIYF.

This clonotype was counted many times. This chain links TRBV18 with TRBJ2-5, with TRBD2 as a possible D gene (5 bases). CDR3 length: 13 residues. The germline V and J ends were trimmed by 8 bases and 1 base, with 11 bases remaining between them. Germline V CDR1 and CDR2: KGHSH, LQKENI. The CDR3 sequence is CASSPGIQETQYF. DNA of the CDR3: TGTGCCAGCAGCCCCGGGATCCAAGAGACCCAGTACTTC.

This clonotype was detected a few times. The V and J genes are TRBV12-3 or TRBV12-4 and TRBJ1-1; 8 nucleotides align to TRBD1. This CDR3 region has 14 residues. J gave up 3 bases and V 7 bases, and 7 bases lay outside the gene matches. Here the CDR3 DNA reads TGTGCCAGCATCAGGGGGCTGGGGTACACTGAAGCTTTCTTT. As protein: CASIRGLGYTEAFF.

The J gene is TRBJ2-1, the V gene TRBV9; the match to TRBD2 covers 14 bases. The ends lost 4 bases at V and 6 bases at J; junction bases unmatched: 9. CDR1 and CDR2 (germline): SGDLS, YYNGEE. CDR3 length: 17 residues. CDR3 in DNA: TGTGCCAGCAGCACAAGACTAGCGGGAGGGATGGTCAATGAGCAGTTCTTC. Encoded protein: CASSTRLAGGMVNEQFF.

This clonotype was seen many times. The CDR3 loop reads CASSPSWGVATGELFF. The CDR3 coding sequence is TGTGCCAGCAGCCCCAGCTGGGGGGTAGCCACCGGGGAGCTGTTTTTT. The V and J genes are TRBV5-6 and TRBJ2-2; possibly TRBD2 for D (6 bases). The germline V and J ends were trimmed by 4 bases and 4 bases, with 17 bases remaining between them. CDR1 and CDR2 from the germline V gene are SGHDT and YYEEEE. This CDR3 contains 16 residues.

This clonotype was counted between two and nine times. The J gene is TRBJ1-2, the V gene TRBV5-1, with D tentatively TRBD1 (6 bases). The ends were cut back, 4 bases at V and 8 bases at J, with 15 bases in the middle. The length of the CDR3 is 13 residues. Germline V gene lookup returns CDR1 SGHRS and CDR2 YFSETQ. CDR3: CASSPRDQGGYTF. Written as DNA, the CDR3 is TGCGCCAGCAGCCCCAGGGATCAGGGGGGCTACACCTTC.

CDR3 region: CASSRDSVYGYTF. CDR3 bases: TGTGCCAGCAGCCGGGACAGCGTCTATGGCTACACCTTC. The chain joins TRBV5-4 to TRBJ1-2; 7 bases agree with TRBD1. Trimming took 4 bases from V and 4 from J; bases not matched to a gene: 4. Germline CDR1 is SGHNT and CDR2 is YYREEE (reference sequence). The length of the CDR3 is 13 residues.